This entry lists 22 T cell receptor beta chains sequenced from one sample in a study of PD-1 blockade in classical Hodgkin lymphoma. Clones were sequenced by immunoSEQ multiplex PCR, and TCRdb holds only the in-frame ones, with some missing. The sample carries some 100,000 clones, just under 95% recorded once. Every patient was affected by relapse after autologous stem cell transplantation, while exposure to brentuximab vedotin was not uniform. The specimen was peripheral blood mononuclear cells (PBMCs), collected at baseline. These receptors were taken from a human donor with classical Hodgkin lymphoma.

The chain combines TRBV6-9 with TRBJ1-5, with D hard to call. The V end was cut by 7 bases, the J end by 4 bases, with 11 bases between. Germline V lookup: CDR1 MNHGY, CDR2 SVAAGI. This CDR3 has 13 amino acids. CDR3 sequence (DNA): TGTGCCAGCAACGTCGACAAGAATCAGCCCCAGCATTTT. Protein sequence: CASNVDKNQPQHF.

This rearrangement joins TRBV12-5 to TRBJ1-2, with TRBD1 matching 7 bases. The germline gives CDR1 LGHNT, CDR2 FRNRAP. V was clipped by 2 bases and J by 4 bases; unmatched bases: 10. The length of the CDR3 is 16 residues. The CDR3 DNA is TGTGCTAGTGGTTTGCCGTCGGACAGGCCCACCTATGGCTACACCTTC. Its protein is CASGLPSDRPTYGYTF.

This clone was seen only once. The chain uses TRBV28 and TRBJ2-7, with D possibly being TRBD2 (5 bases). The CDR3 has 16 amino acids. The V gene lost 1 base and the J gene lost 7 bases, with 20 bases spanning the gap. CDR1 is MDHEN and CDR2 is SYDVKM in the germline V gene. The CDR3: CASSLFEGWRFSEQYF. The CDR3 coding sequence is TGTGCCAGCAGTTTATTTGAGGGTTGGAGGTTTTCGGAGCAGTACTTC.

The CDR3 spells CATSPGTYEQYF. Written as DNA, the CDR3 is TGTGCCACCAGCCCTGGGACGTACGAGCAGTACTTC. The chain uses TRBV15 and TRBJ2-7; D might be TRBD1 or TRBD2, each matching 5 bases. Trimming took 5 bases from V and 4 from J, leaving 9 bases between them. The CDR3 runs to 12 residues. Per the germline V gene, CDR1 is LNHNV and CDR2 is YYDKDF (reference sequence).

The rearrangement uses TRBV20-1 and TRBJ1-2, with unresolved D. CDR1 is DFQATT and CDR2 is SNEGSKA in the germline V gene (reference sequence). Trimming removed 3 bases from V and 7 bases from J, with 6 bases in between. The CDR3 runs to 10 residues. The CDR3 DNA follows: TGCAGTGCTAGCCGGGGTGGCTACACCTTC. This codes for CSASRGGYTF.

This chain joins TRBV28 and TRBJ2-7; 12 bases line up with TRBD2. The CDR3 has 15 amino acids. CDR1 is MDHEN, CDR2 SYDVKM, per germline. Germline trimming cut 1 base from V and 6 bases from J; bases unmatched to any gene: 4. CDR3 bases: TGTGCCAGCAGTTTATCCCCTAGCGGGAGGGCCGAGCAGTACTTC. Residues: CASSLSPSGRAEQYF. Combining the CDR3 with reference TRBV28 and TRBJ2-7 gives the whole variable domain DVKVTQSSRYLVKRTGEKVFLECVQDMDHENMFWYRQDPGLGLRLIYFSYDVKMKEKGDIPEGYSVSREKKERFSLILESASTNQTSMYLCASSLSPSGRAEQYFGPGTRLTVT.

The chain is built from TRBV29-1 and TRBJ2-3; 10 nucleotides line up with TRBD2. Germline loops: CDR1 SQVTM, CDR2 ANQGSEA. With 6 bases clipped from V and 1 base from J, the junction kept 7 bases outside the gene matches. CDR3 size: 15 residues. In DNA, the CDR3 is TGCAGCGTCACGACCGGGACTAGCGGCACAGATACGCAGTATTTT. This encodes CSVTTGTSGTDTQYF.

The chain combines TRBV28 with TRBJ2-7; D call uncertain. Germline assignment: CDR1 MDHEN and CDR2 SYDVKM. Trimming pared 3 bases from V and 6 bases from J, leaving 6 bases between. The CDR3 length is 11 residues. The CDR3 DNA reads TGTGCCAGCAGTTTGGGTCTCGAGCAGTACTTC. Encoded protein: CASSLGLEQYF.

This rearrangement joins TRBV15 to TRBJ2-3; the D is unclear. The CDR3 spans 14 residues. V was clipped by 2 bases and J by 7 bases, with 13 bases between them. The germline V gene has CDR1 LNHNV and CDR2 YYDKDF (reference sequence). The CDR3 reads CATSRPGGSNTQYF. CDR3 DNA: TGTGCCACCAGCAGACCGGGCGGTTCGAATACGCAGTATTTT.

The chain employs TRBV27 and TRBJ1-2; a weak D match, TRBD1 (5 bases). The CDR3 consists of 14 residues. Germline CDR1 reads MNHEY; CDR2 reads SMNVEV (reference sequence). The ends were cut back, 1 base at V and 4 bases at J, with 10 bases in the middle. In nucleotides, the CDR3 is TGTGCCAGCAGTTTATTCGGGGGGACCTATGGCTACACCTTC. This gives the protein CASSLFGGTYGYTF.

J is TRBJ2-7 and V is TRBV10-1, with 13 bases matching TRBD2. V dropped 2 bases and J dropped 2; count of bases not matched to a gene: 6. In germline, CDR1 is WNHNN, CDR2 SYGVQD (reference sequence). This CDR3 is 17 amino acids long. CDR3 sequence reads: CASSEERGLAGAYEQYF. CDR3 nucleotide sequence: TGCGCCAGCAGTGAGGAGAGAGGACTAGCGGGAGCCTACGAGCAGTACTTC.

The rearrangement uses TRBV5-1 and TRBJ2-7; maybe TRBD2 (6 bases). Per the germline V gene, CDR1 is SGHRS and CDR2 is YFSETQ. Trimming left V 0 bases short and J 2 bases short, with 9 bases between. The CDR3 is made up of 14 amino acids. The CDR3 here is CASSLGRATYEQYF. CDR3 DNA: TGCGCCAGCAGCTTGGGGAGGGCCACCTACGAGCAGTACTTC.

This clone has just one count. V and J are TRBV4-2 and TRBJ2-7; 7 bases line up with TRBD1. The CDR3 spans 14 residues. Germline-derived CDR1 and CDR2 are LGHNA and YNFKEQ. V shed 3 bases and J 6 bases; nucleotides not matched to a gene: 8. DNA of the CDR3: TGTGCCAGCAGCCAGGCCGACAGGGTCCGCGAGCAGTACTTC. As protein: CASSQADRVREQYF.

The chain combines TRBV28 with TRBJ2-7, with D unresolved. The CDR3 contains 12 residues. Germline CDR1 MDHEN, CDR2 SYDVKM. V gave up 3 bases and J gave up 2 bases, with 5 bases separating them. This CDR3 reads CASSLATYEQYF. In DNA form, the CDR3 reads TGTGCCAGCAGTTTGGCAACCTACGAGCAGTACTTC.

The gene calls are TRBV14 and TRBJ1-2; 7 positions match TRBD1. V was pared by 3 bases and J by 0 bases, with 10 bases of the junction left unmatched. This CDR3 comprises 17 residues. Germline CDR1 and CDR2: SGHDN and FVKESK. CDR3 amino acids: CASSQATGAFSNYGYTF. The CDR3 coding sequence is TGTGCCAGCAGCCAGGCTACAGGGGCCTTCTCTAACTATGGCTACACCTTC.

J is TRBJ2-2 and V is TRBV4-1; weak D call: TRBD2 (6 bases). Looked up from germline, CDR1 is MGHRA and CDR2 is YSYEKL. The CDR3 is made up of 15 amino acids. The germline V and J ends were trimmed by 2 bases and 0 bases, with 7 bases remaining between them. The chain's CDR3 is CASSQTGANTGELFF. As DNA, the CDR3 is TGCGCCAGCAGCCAAACGGGGGCGAACACCGGGGAGCTGTTTTTT.

The genes are TRBV5-4 and TRBJ2-7; 8 nucleotides align to TRBD1. V was pared by 4 bases and J by 7 bases, with 16 bases of the junction left unmatched. CDR1 and CDR2 (germline): SGHNT, YYREEE (reference sequence). CDR3 size: 16 residues. The DNA of the CDR3 is TGTGCCAGCAGCAATGCCGGGACAGGTGGAAGGAGGGAGCAGTACTTC. This translates into CASSNAGTGGRREQYF. Full variable domain (outside the CDR3, taken from reference TRBV5-4 and TRBJ2-7): ETGVTQSPTHLIKTRGQQVTLRCSSQSGHNTVSWYQQALGQGPQFIFQYYREEENGRGNFPPRFSGLQFPNYSSELNVNALELDDSALYLCASSNAGTGGRREQYFGPGTRLTVT.

V and J are TRBV11-2 and TRBJ2-1, with D possibly being TRBD1 (6 bases). Germline-derived CDR1 and CDR2 are SGHAT and FQNNGV. The CDR3 has 15 residues. The V end lost 5 bases, the J end lost 0 bases, and 11 bases lay between the germline ends. CDR3 coding DNA: TGTGCCAGCAGCCCCGGACAGTTCTCCTACAATGAGCAGTTCTTC. Translating gives CASSPGQFSYNEQFF.

The rearrangement joins TRBV28 to TRBJ1-5; 10 bases match TRBD1. Per the germline V gene, CDR1 is MDHEN and CDR2 is SYDVKM. This CDR3 is built from 14 residues. The ends lost 6 bases at V and 5 bases at J; junction bases unmatched: 4. In nucleotides, the CDR3 is TGTGCCAGCAGGACAGGGGGCGGGGATCAGCCCCAGCATTTT. Protein sequence: CASRTGGGDQPQHF.

The V call is TRBV28, the J call TRBJ1-2; D gene unclear. The CDR3 is 12 amino acids. The germline gives CDR1 MDHEN, CDR2 SYDVKM. Trimming removed 6 bases from V and 4 bases from J, with 9 bases in between. CDR3 coding DNA: TGTGCCAGCAGCCTTCGGTCCTATGGCTACACCTTC. Its protein is CASSLRSYGYTF.

The chain has TRBV6-1 and TRBJ1-2; possibly TRBD1 for D (6 bases). Trimming took off 1 base at V and 4 bases at J, with 10 bases between the two ends. Per germline, CDR1 MNHNS and CDR2 SASEGT. The CDR3 has 14 amino acids. The CDR3 reads CASSEGSGAYGYTF. The DNA for the CDR3 is TGTGCCAGCAGTGAAGGGTCAGGGGCCTATGGCTACACCTTC.

V is TRBV12-5 and J is TRBJ1-2; 7 nucleotides match TRBD1. Per germline, CDR1 LGHNT and CDR2 FRNRAP. This CDR3 is built from 13 residues. The junction had 9 bases not matched to a gene; V was cut back by 7 bases and J by 7 bases. The CDR3 here is CASAVTGVRGYTF. The CDR3 DNA follows: TGTGCTAGTGCCGTCACAGGGGTACGTGGCTACACCTTC.